This entry lists 11 T cell receptor beta chains sequenced from one sample in a study of cytomegalovirus exposure and HLA in healthy donors. Assay: immunoSEQ multiplex PCR; the TCRdb copy retains only in-frame clones and omits some. The repertoire holds 71,000 or so clones, with 94% as singletons. The sequenced sample consisted of PBMCs. The receptors come from a woman aged 18 to 35 in good health and CMV-seronegative.

The chain uses TRBV2 and TRBJ2-3; TRBD2 is a possible D gene (5 bases). This CDR3 has 15 residues. Germline CDR1 and CDR2: SNHLY and FYNNEI. Trimming stripped 4 bases from V and 4 bases from J, with 15 bases between. DNA of the CDR3: TGTGCCAGCAGTGGAGGGCCTTACGGGGCAGATACGCAGTATTTT. Translation gives CASSGGPYGADTQYF.

This clone has a single count. V and J are TRBV4-1 and TRBJ2-1, with 11 bases fitting TRBD2. With V trimmed by 0 bases and J by 5 bases, 9 bases remained unmatched. The CDR3 sequence is 18 residues long. The germline CDR1 and CDR2 sequences are MGHRA and YSYEKL. The CDR3 loop is CASSQDRASGRSHNEQFF. The CDR3, as DNA: TGCGCCAGCAGCCAAGATCGGGCTAGCGGGAGGTCCCACAATGAGCAGTTCTTC.

The rearrangement links TRBV28 to TRBJ2-3; 7 bases fit TRBD1. The CDR3 totals 12 residues. Germline V gene data show CDR1 as MDHEN and CDR2 as SYDVKM. V trimming: 8 bases; J trimming: 4 bases; junction bases outside the gene matches: 3. CDR3 amino acids: CASVTGSDTQYF. The DNA of the CDR3 is TGTGCCAGCGTGACAGGGTCAGATACGCAGTATTTT.

The chain carries TRBV4-3 and TRBJ2-1; 8 bases match TRBD1. Germline-derived CDR1 and CDR2 are LGHNA and YSLEER. The CDR3 runs to 16 residues. V was clipped by 0 bases and J by 8 bases; unmatched bases: 9. As DNA, the CDR3 is TGCGCCAGCAGCCAAGATATCGGACAGGGTTGGGATGAGCAGTTCTTC. This translates into CASSQDIGQGWDEQFF.

This chain connects TRBV11-2 to TRBJ1-3, with unresolved D. The CDR3 sequence is 17 residues long. Germline values: CDR1 SGHAT, CDR2 FQNNGV. V lost 1 base, J lost 0 bases, and 13 bases lay in between. CDR3 nucleotides: TGTGCCAGCAGCTTAGTTACCGGGTTGGGCTCTGGAAACACCATATATTTT. It yields the protein CASSLVTGLGSGNTIYF. Supplemented by reference TRBV11-2 and TRBJ1-3, the full variable domain reads EAGVAQSPRYKIIEKRQSVAFWCNPISGHATLYWYQQILGQGPKLLIQFQNNGVVDDSQLPKDRFSAERLKGVDSTLKIQPAKLEDSAVYLCASSLVTGLGSGNTIYFGEGSWLTVV.

This rearrangement joins TRBV6-5 to TRBJ2-7; TRBD1 matches 7 bases. Germline V gene sequence: CDR1 MNHEY, CDR2 SVGAGI. The length of the CDR3 is 15 residues. J was trimmed by 6 bases and V by 0 bases; bases with no gene match: 8. The chain's CDR3 is CASSYSGTVAREQYF. The DNA for the CDR3 is TGTGCCAGCAGTTACTCCGGGACAGTTGCCCGCGAGCAGTACTTC.

The rearrangement joins TRBV7-2 to TRBJ1-5, with D possibly matching TRBD1 (5 bases). Trimming shortened V by 0 bases and J by 6 bases, and 12 bases separated the two germline ends. This CDR3 contains 15 residues. Germline-derived CDR1 and CDR2 are SGHTA and FQGNSA. The CDR3 loop is CASSLAGRARQPQHF. DNA for the CDR3: TGTGCCAGCAGCTTAGCTGGCAGGGCGCGTCAGCCCCAGCATTTT. Complete variable domain (other parts from reference TRBV7-2 and TRBJ1-5): GAGVSQSPSNKVTEKGKDVELRCDPISGHTALYWYRQSLGQGLEFLIYFQGNSAPDKSGLPSDRFSAERTGGSVSTLTIQRTQQEDSAVYLCASSLAGRARQPQHFGDGTRLSIL.

The chain couples TRBV12-5 to TRBJ1-2; 8 bases are shared with TRBD1. After removal of 6 bases from V and 6 bases from J, the junction contained 9 bases not matched to a gene. Germline CDR1 reads LGHNT; CDR2 reads FRNRAP. The CDR3 spans 14 residues. CDR3 amino acids: CASGYDRGPHGYTF. The CDR3, as DNA: TGTGCTAGTGGCTACGACAGGGGCCCACATGGCTACACCTTC.

The J gene is TRBJ2-7, the V gene TRBV27; weak D call: TRBD1 (6 bases). The germline V gene has CDR1 MNHEY and CDR2 SMNVEV (reference sequence). The V end was cut by 5 bases, the J end by 6 bases, with 14 bases between. The CDR3 covers 13 residues. The CDR3 spells CASSPPGHSEQYF. Written as DNA, the CDR3 is TGTGCCAGCAGTCCCCCGGGACATAGCGAGCAGTACTTC.

The rearrangement joins TRBV6-5 to TRBJ2-1; TRBD2 matches at 10 bases. Germline CDR1 reads MNHEY; CDR2 reads SVGAGI. The V gene end was trimmed by 7 bases and the J gene end by 9 bases; junction bases not matched to a gene: 9. CDR3 length: 14 residues. The CDR3 DNA reads as TGTGCCAGCAAAGGAGCGGGAGGGGGTGGTGAGCAGTTCTTC. This translates into CASKGAGGGGEQFF.

The chain carries TRBV28 and TRBJ1-5; 9 bases agree with TRBD1. After removal of 7 bases from V and 6 bases from J, the junction contained 10 bases not matched to a gene. Germline-derived CDR1 and CDR2 are MDHEN and SYDVKM. CDR3 length: 15 residues. CDR3 DNA: TGTGCCAGCACCGAGGACAGGGGAATGGCTCAGCCCCAGCATTTT. Amino acids: CASTEDRGMAQPQHF.